These 24 T cell receptor beta chains were all obtained from the same sample, sequenced in a study of blood T cell repertoires in COVID-19 (dated by TCRdb to 2018 to 2020). The library was made by the immunoSEQ multiplex PCR assay. Imported from immuneACCESS, the table was reduced by TCRdb to in-frame sequences with V and J called. These copies leave out some clones; in studies compared against another copy, an unresolved V gene accounts for under half, and the cause of the remainder is not known. This sample gives 270,000 or so clones in total; roughly 89% of them show up just once. The ten most abundant clones make up 3% of the sample. Sequencing was carried out using peripheral blood. All receptors derive from a woman in her 30s with active or convalescent COVID-19.

V gene TRBV28 combines with J gene TRBJ1-4; D perhaps matches TRBD1 (6 bases). Between the trimmed V and J ends, which lost 3 bases and 8 bases, there was a span of 13 bases. Per germline, CDR1 MDHEN and CDR2 SYDVKM. The CDR3 is 14 residues long. The chain's CDR3 is CASSFSQGSEKLFF. CDR3 bases: TGTGCCAGCAGTTTTTCACAGGGTAGCGAAAAACTGTTTTTT.

This chain joins TRBV15 and TRBJ2-5, with D unclear. V lost 1 base to trimming and J lost 2 bases, with 17 bases between them. Germline V gives CDR1 LNHNV, CDR2 YYDKDF (reference sequence). The CDR3 is 17 amino acids. CDR3 protein: CATSRVPRHLIQETQYF. DNA for the CDR3: TGTGCCACCAGCAGAGTTCCGAGACACCTTATTCAAGAGACCCAGTACTTC.

This clone was detected once. The chain carries TRBV9 and TRBJ1-4, with D possibly TRBD1 on 5 matching bases. Germline V lookup: CDR1 SGDLS, CDR2 YYNGEE. With 0 bases removed from V and 8 bases from J, the gap between germline ends came to 11 bases. The length of the CDR3 is 14 residues. CDR3 DNA: TGTGCCAGCAGCGTAGACCAGGGTTCAGAAAAACTGTTTTTT. Its translation is CASSVDQGSEKLFF. Looking up the rest from reference TRBV9 and TRBJ1-4 gives the full variable domain: DSGVTQTPKHLITATGQRVTLRCSPRSGDLSVYWYQQSLDQGLQFLIQYYNGEERAKGNILERFSAQQFPDLHSELNLSSLELGDSALYFCASSVDQGSEKLFFGSGTQLSVL.

V gene TRBV19 combines with J gene TRBJ1-1, with D hard to call. Trimming shortened V by 1 base and J by 5 bases, and 14 bases separated the two germline ends. Germline V CDR1 and CDR2: LNHDA, SQIVND (reference sequence). This CDR3 comprises 15 residues. As DNA, the CDR3 is TGTGCCAGTAGTATAGTTGTCGGTGCGGGGACTGAAGCTTTCTTT. Translating gives CASSIVVGAGTEAFF.

In its sample, this clone was seen many times. This chain uses TRBV7-8 with TRBJ2-1; TRBD2 aligns across 8 bases. The CDR3 totals 14 residues. The V gene's germline CDR1 is SGHVS and CDR2 FQNEAQ. The J segment lost 9 bases and the V segment lost 3 bases, leaving 7 bases of the junction unmatched. The CDR3 DNA reads TGTGCCAGCAGCTTCGATCTAGCGGGTGTTGAGCAGTTCTTC. Translation gives CASSFDLAGVEQFF. Complete variable domain (other parts from reference TRBV7-8 and TRBJ2-1): GAGVSQSPRYKVAKRGQDVALRCDPISGHVSLFWYQQALGQGPEFLTYFQNEAQLDKSGLPSDRFFAERPEGSVSTLKIQRTQQEDSAVYLCASSFDLAGVEQFFGPGTRLTVL.

The chain recombines TRBV6-5 with TRBJ2-3, with D possibly TRBD2 on 7 matching bases. Per germline, CDR1 MNHEY and CDR2 SVGAGI. CDR3 length: 15 residues. The V gene lost 9 bases and the J gene lost 2 bases, with 18 bases spanning the gap. The CDR3 here is CASAIGGALTDTQYF. The CDR3 nucleotides are TGTGCCAGTGCTATAGGGGGGGCCCTCACAGATACGCAGTATTTT.

The chain carries TRBV19 and TRBJ1-5; TRBD1 matches at 9 bases. J was trimmed by 3 bases and V by 6 bases; bases with no gene match: 6. Germline V lookup: CDR1 LNHDA, CDR2 SQIVND (reference sequence). The CDR3 has 15 residues. CDR3: CASRRTGGDNQPQHF. The DNA for the CDR3 is TGTGCCAGTAGACGAACAGGGGGCGACAATCAGCCCCAGCATTTT.

This clone has a handful of counts. This sequence joins TRBV18 and TRBJ2-1; 8 bases agree with TRBD1. V was pared by 6 bases and J by 6 bases, with 10 bases of the junction left unmatched. This CDR3 has 15 residues. CDR1 is KGHSH, CDR2 LQKENI, per germline. CDR3: CASSRDRGSSNEQFF. The CDR3, as DNA: TGTGCCAGCTCGCGAGACAGGGGAAGTAGCAATGAGCAGTTCTTC. The complete variable domain, with remaining parts taken from reference TRBV18 and TRBJ2-1, reads NAGVMQNPRHLVRRRGQEARLRCSPMKGHSHVYWYRQLPEEGLKFMVYLQKENIIDESGMPKERFSAEFPKEGPSILRIQQVVRGDSAAYFCASSRDRGSSNEQFFGPGTRLTVL.

V gene TRBV5-1 combines with J gene TRBJ1-4, with D possibly matching TRBD1 (6 bases). The CDR3 runs to 14 residues. Trimming took off 4 bases at V and 4 bases at J, with 11 bases between the two ends. Germline lookup yields CDR1 SGHRS and CDR2 YFSETQ. The CDR3 reads CASSVQGINEKLFF. In DNA form, the CDR3 reads TGCGCCAGCAGCGTCCAGGGGATTAATGAAAAACTGTTTTTT.

V gene TRBV15 combines with J gene TRBJ2-5; 7 positions match TRBD2. Germline CDR1 is LNHNV and CDR2 is YYDKDF (reference sequence). There are 14 residues in the CDR3. Losses at the gene ends were 3 bases for V and 5 bases for J; bases not matched to a gene: 6. CDR3 DNA: TGTGCCACCAGCAGCGCTTGGGGAGGGGAGACCCAGTACTTC. This encodes CATSSAWGGETQYF.

This clone is classed as medium-sized (0.01 to 0.1%). The chain is built from TRBV7-2 and TRBJ1-2, with no clear D. The CDR3 runs 13 residues. Germline V lookup: CDR1 SGHTA, CDR2 FQGNSA. Trimming stripped 0 bases from V and 4 bases from J, with 6 bases between. The CDR3 region is CASSLASGYGYTF. For the CDR3, the DNA is TGTGCCAGCAGCTTAGCCAGCGGCTATGGCTACACCTTC.

The V gene is TRBV7-2, the J gene TRBJ2-1; maybe TRBD1 (6 bases). CDR1 is SGHTA, CDR2 FQGNSA, per germline. The V end was cut by 4 bases, the J end by 0 bases, with 10 bases between. The CDR3 is 15 residues long. CDR3 loop: CASSSTGSSYNEQFF. In DNA form, the CDR3 reads TGTGCCAGCAGCTCAACAGGGAGCTCCTACAATGAGCAGTTCTTC. Drawing the rest from reference TRBV7-2 and TRBJ2-1, the complete variable domain is GAGVSQSPSNKVTEKGKDVELRCDPISGHTALYWYRQSLGQGLEFLIYFQGNSAPDKSGLPSDRFSAERTGGSVSTLTIQRTQQEDSAVYLCASSSTGSSYNEQFFGPGTRLTVL.

The chain links TRBV5-4 to TRBJ2-4, with TRBD2 matching 15 bases. In germline, CDR1 is SGHNT, CDR2 YYREEE (reference sequence). The trim removed 4 bases at V and 1 base at J, leaving 9 bases unmatched. This CDR3 has 19 residues. CDR3 loop: CASSPGTSGGLMAKNIQYF. The CDR3 region has the DNA TGTGCCAGCAGCCCCGGGACTAGCGGGGGGTTAATGGCCAAAAACATTCAGTACTTC.

V and J are TRBV6-2 or TRBV6-3 and TRBJ2-7, with D possibly being TRBD1 (6 bases). This CDR3 has 17 residues. V dropped 6 bases and J dropped 1 base, with 22 bases sitting between them. The germline V gene encodes CDR1 MNHEY and CDR2 SVGEGT. In DNA form, the CDR3 reads TGTGCCAGCAGCCGTGGGACATCACTACTTAGGTCCTACGAGCAGTACTTC. It codes for CASSRGTSLLRSYEQYF.

The rearrangement links TRBV7-2 to TRBJ1-1; possible D gene TRBD1, 5 bases. The germline gives CDR1 SGHTA, CDR2 FQGNSA. The CDR3 is 15 residues long. V lost 2 bases, J lost 3 bases, and 13 bases lay in between. The CDR3 region is CASSLFPGYYTEAFF. CDR3 in DNA: TGTGCCAGCAGCTTATTTCCAGGGTATTACACTGAAGCTTTCTTT.

This chain connects TRBV6-5 to TRBJ1-2, with D possibly TRBD1 on 6 matching bases. CDR3 length: 13 residues. The ends were cut back, 8 bases at V and 7 bases at J, with 17 bases in the middle. Germline CDR1 reads MNHEY; CDR2 reads SVGAGI. This chain's CDR3 is CASDRGGRTGYTF. As DNA, the CDR3 is TGTGCCAGCGATCGGGGGGGCCGAACTGGCTACACCTTC.

The rearrangement links TRBV9 to TRBJ2-1; a possible D gene is TRBD2 (7 bases). V lost 4 bases, J lost 3 bases, and 11 bases lay in between. Germline V gene lookup returns CDR1 SGDLS and CDR2 YYNGEE. The CDR3 is made up of 14 amino acids. CDR3 sequence: CASSSGGHYNEQFF. The CDR3, as DNA: TGTGCCAGCAGCTCCGGGGGGCACTACAATGAGCAGTTCTTC.

This CDR3 reads CASSLGSGGYEQYF. The DNA for the CDR3 is TGTGCCAGCAGCTTGGGGAGCGGGGGTTACGAGCAGTACTTC. This chain connects TRBV5-4 to TRBJ2-7, with TRBD2 matching over 8 bases. V was clipped by 0 bases and J by 4 bases; unmatched bases: 3. This CDR3 spans 14 amino acids. CDR1 and CDR2 (germline): SGHNT, YYREEE (reference sequence).

This chain connects TRBV12-3 or TRBV12-4 to TRBJ1-2, with TRBD1 as a possible D gene (5 bases). This CDR3 has 13 residues. V was trimmed by 3 bases and J by 3 bases, leaving 8 bases between them. The CDR3 sequence is CASSLPGDYGYTF. CDR3 in DNA: TGTGCCAGCAGTTTGCCGGGGGACTATGGCTACACCTTC.

CDR3 in DNA: TGTGCCACCAGCCCTAGTGGAGCCGAGCAGTACTTC. Protein: CATSPSGAEQYF. The chain combines TRBV15 with TRBJ2-7; D not resolved. The ends were cut back, 5 bases at V and 6 bases at J, with 11 bases in the middle. Per germline, CDR1 LNHNV and CDR2 YYDKDF (reference sequence). The CDR3 has 12 amino acids.

The gene calls are TRBV6-4 and TRBJ2-1, with D perhaps TRBD2 (5 bases). V was clipped by 4 bases and J by 6 bases, with 10 bases between them. CDR1 is MRHNA, CDR2 SNTAGT, per germline. The CDR3 extends over 13 amino acids. The CDR3 region is CASSVSGSNEQFF. In DNA form, the CDR3 reads TGTGCCAGCAGTGTATCTGGGAGCAATGAGCAGTTCTTC.

The V call is TRBV7-2, the J call TRBJ1-1; unclear D gene. In germline, CDR1 is SGHTA, CDR2 FQGNSA. V shed 1 base and J shed 4 bases, with 10 bases lying between them. CDR3 size: 14 residues. The CDR3 DNA sequence: TGTGCCAGCAGCTTAGGAAGGGAGGGCACTGAAGCTTTCTTT. It codes for CASSLGREGTEAFF.

The J gene is TRBJ2-7, the V gene TRBV11-3; no firm D call. Trimming shortened V by 4 bases and J by 0 bases, and 16 bases separated the two germline ends. This CDR3 comprises 16 residues. The germline gives CDR1 SGHNT, CDR2 YENEEA. CDR3 region: CASSSLYPWSSYEQYF. Written as DNA, the CDR3 is TGTGCCAGCAGCTCCTTATACCCGTGGAGCTCCTACGAGCAGTACTTC. Variable domain in full (rest from reference TRBV11-3 and TRBJ2-7): EAGVVQSPRYKIIEKKQPVAFWCNPISGHNTLYWYLQNLGQGPELLIRYENEEAVDDSQLPKDRFSAERLKGVDSTLKIQPAELGDSAVYLCASSSLYPWSSYEQYFGPGTRLTVT.

V is TRBV5-1 and J is TRBJ1-2; TRBD1 agrees at 9 bases. Per the germline V gene, CDR1 is SGHRS and CDR2 is YFSETQ. This CDR3 is 16 amino acids long. The junction had 8 bases not matched to a gene; V was cut back by 3 bases and J by 2 bases. The CDR3 loop reads CASSSRDRGANYGYTF. In DNA, the CDR3 is TGCGCCAGCAGCTCGCGTGACAGGGGGGCGAACTATGGCTACACCTTC.